There are a few counts of the clone carrying this T cell receptor beta chain. Its antigen remains unidentified. The use of a sample-barcoded 5' primer and a J-beta primer mix characterized a second PCR of roughly 7 to 11 cycles. All samples yielded 3 million or more CDR3-containing paired-end reads. Using its own MiXCR run on the 5' RACE reads, TCRdb lists one record per CDR3 protein. The sample lists about 770,000 distinct CDR3 sequences, 40% to 50% occurring once. CDR3 length: 13 amino acids. Germline V gene data show CDR1 as DFQATT and CDR2 as SNEGSKA (reference sequence). V was trimmed by 3 bases and J by 3 bases, leaving 11 bases between them. This entry belongs to a study of blood T cells in healthy people across ages. Study-wide results and caveats: Older individuals had lower TCR beta diversity per million T cells (the decline was roughly linear). Compared with aged donors, long-lived donors showed fewer expanded clones, suggesting selection. Estimates of diversity drawn from one million T cells were considered underestimates.

Sequenced input: blood. The V gene is TRBV20-1, the J gene TRBJ2-5, with D hard to call. The source is a man between 60 and 70 years old in good health. The CDR3 is CSASPQAKETQYF. For the CDR3, the DNA is TGCAGTGCTAGTCCCCAGGCGAAAGAGACCCAGTACTTC.